A selection of T cell receptor beta chains follows, all from one sample in a study of beta chain features in type 1 diabetes. The protocol was immunoSEQ multiplex PCR, while the TCRdb copy is restricted to in-frame clones and leaves out a portion. Here the sample spans hundreds of thousands of clones, 15% to 17% being singletons. Sequenced input: naive CD4+ T cells from blood. These receptors all stem from a man aged 18 to 29 in good health. Each CDR3 is given with its conserved first and last residue. D genes are given only for firm matches. The size field is filled for only some rows; it gives once, few, many or a size class.

-	TRBD2	TRBV9	TRBJ2-1	CASSRISGGAWEKQFF	TGTGCCAGCAGCCGAATTAGCGGGGGGGCCTGGGAGAAGCAGTTCTTC
-	-	TRBV7-7	TRBJ2-1	CASSRQPNSYNEQFF	TGTGCCAGCAGCCGCCAGCCTAACTCCTACAATGAGCAGTTCTTC
few	-	TRBV2	TRBJ1-5	CASGLTGGNQPQHF	TGTGCCAGCGGCCTCACGGGGGGCAATCAGCCCCAGCATTTT
few	TRBD1	TRBV5-4	TRBJ1-5	CASSLGTGGNQPQHF	TGTGCCAGCAGCTTGGGGACAGGGGGCAATCAGCCCCAGCATTTT
-	-	TRBV4-1	TRBJ2-2	CASSQAISGGELFF	TGCGCCAGCAGCCAAGCGATTTCCGGCGGGGAGCTGTTTTTT
few	-	TRBV7-9	TRBJ2-7	CASSSTSTLYEQYF	TGTGCCAGCAGCTCGACATCGACTCTCTACGAGCAGTACTTC
-	-	TRBV5-1	TRBJ1-2	CASSDINYGYTF	TGCGCCAGCAGTGACATTAACTATGGCTACACCTTC
few	-	TRBV29-1	TRBJ1-1	CSVVGSSMNTEAFF	TGCAGCGTTGTGGGCAGCTCTATGAACACTGAAGCTTTCTTT
few	-	TRBV5-1	TRBJ1-1	CASSLQGIDTEAFF	TGCGCCAGCAGCTTACAGGGCATTGACACTGAAGCTTTCTTT
-	-	TRBV18	TRBJ2-2	CASSPPAGELFF	TGTGCCAGCTCACCACCCGCCGGGGAGCTGTTTTTT
few	TRBD1	TRBV28	TRBJ2-1	CASSFLWSAGGNEQFF	TGTGCCAGCAGTTTTCTTTGGTCCGCAGGGGGTAATGAGCAGTTCTTC
-	-	TRBV29-1	TRBJ1-1	CSVCHHLTEIEAFF	TGCAGCGTTTGCCACCATTTGACGGAGATTGAAGCTTTCTTT
few	-	TRBV6-6	TRBJ1-5	CASSFGGDQPQHF	TGTGCCAGCAGTTTCGGGGGGGATCAGCCCCAGCATTTT
few	TRBD1	TRBV12-5	TRBJ2-5	CASGAGDRVRETQYF	TGTGCTAGTGGAGCCGGTGACAGGGTTAGGGAGACCCAGTACTTC
-	-	TRBV7-2	TRBJ2-2	CASSLLEGFF	TGTGCCAGCAGCTTACTAGAGGGGTTTTTT
-	TRBD1	TRBV5-1	TRBJ2-2	CASSPRTGNTGELFF	TGCGCCAGCAGCCCTCGGACAGGGAACACCGGGGAGCTGTTTTTT
-	-	TRBV23-1	TRBJ2-4	CASSQKGLVKNIQYF	TGCGCCAGCAGTCAGAAGGGGCTAGTCAAAAACATTCAGTACTTC
-	TRBD2	TRBV7-2	TRBJ2-3	CASRSGGYLITDTQYF	TGTGCCAGCAGGAGCGGGGGGTACCTTATCACAGATACGCAGTATTTT
few	-	TRBV5-4	TRBJ1-4	CASSRATNEKLFF	TGTGCCAGCAGCAGAGCAACTAATGAAAAACTGTTTTTT
-	TRBD1	TRBV19	TRBJ2-7	CASRDRGLREQYF	TGTGCCAGTAGGGACAGGGGGCTGAGGGAGCAGTACTTC
few	-	TRBV28	TRBJ1-2	CASSLGGWNYGYTF	TGTGCCAGCAGTTTGGGCGGGTGGAACTATGGCTACACCTTC
many	-	TRBV28	TRBJ1-3	CVTRAGNTIYF	TGTGTTACTCGAGCTGGAAACACCATATATTTT
-	-	TRBV18	TRBJ2-7	CASSPIHQGSHEQYF	TGTGCCAGCTCACCCATACACCAGGGTAGTCACGAGCAGTACTTC
-	-	TRBV4-2	TRBJ2-3	CASSQDMSGGGYTQYF	TGTGCCAGCAGCCAAGATATGTCAGGCGGAGGATATACGCAGTATTTT
-	TRBD2	TRBV7-9	TRBJ2-1	CASSLTTRTSFYNEQFF	TGTGCCAGCAGCTTAACCACTCGGACTAGCTTTTACAATGAGCAGTTCTTC
-	-	TRBV28	TRBJ1-1	CASRGSQAMNTEAFF	TGTGCCAGTAGGGGGTCCCAAGCCATGAACACTGAAGCTTTCTTT
few	TRBD2	TRBV9	TRBJ2-3	CASSARTSGGAWDTQYF	TGTGCCAGCAGCGCCCGAACTAGCGGGGGGGCCTGGGATACGCAGTATTTT
-	TRBD2	TRBV28	TRBJ2-3	CASSQRTSGFSTDTQYF	TGTGCCAGCAGTCAAAGGACTAGCGGGTTTAGCACAGATACGCAGTATTTT
-	-	TRBV5-1	TRBJ1-6	CASSTITGNNSPLHF	TGCGCCAGCAGCACTATCACAGGGAACAATTCACCCCTCCACTTT
few	-	TRBV5-1	TRBJ2-7	CASSIARDTLYEQYF	TGCGCCAGCAGTATTGCCCGGGACACCCTCTACGAGCAGTACTTC
few	-	TRBV18	TRBJ2-3	CASSPRDTQYF	TGTGCCAGCTCACCTCGAGATACGCAGTATTTT
once	TRBD1	TRBV5-1	TRBJ2-7	CASSLGGTGVYEQYF	TGCGCCAGCAGCTTGGGTGGGACAGGGGTCTACGAGCAGTACTTC
-	-	TRBV7-3	TRBJ1-1	CASSADSMNTEAFF	TGTGCCAGCAGCGCCGACAGCATGAACACTGAAGCTTTCTTT
few	-	TRBV2	TRBJ1-4	CASLNRPNRLEKLFF	TGTGCCAGCTTGAACCGGCCTAATCGGTTAGAAAAACTGTTTTTT
-	-	TRBV6-6	TRBJ2-3	CATRPIYGMADTQYF	TGTGCCACCCGACCTATCTATGGGATGGCAGATACGCAGTATTTT
-	-	TRBV5-1	TRBJ1-1	CASSPDSLHSGDTEAFF	TGCGCCAGCAGCCCGGACAGTCTCCACTCGGGGGACACTGAAGCTTTCTTT
-	-	TRBV5-1	TRBJ2-4	CASSLVQGSYIQYF	TGCGCCAGCAGCTTGGTGCAGGGTAGCTACATTCAGTACTTC
few	-	TRBV25-1	TRBJ2-2	CASRAGNTGELFF	TGTGCCAGCAGAGCGGGGAACACCGGGGAGCTGTTTTTT
-	-	TRBV27	TRBJ2-5	CASGVKGETQYF	TGTGCCAGCGGCGTAAAGGGAGAGACCCAGTACTTC
-	TRBD1	TRBV9	TRBJ2-5	CASSETGGGRLETQYF	TGTGCCAGCAGCGAGACAGGGGGCGGACGGCTAGAGACCCAGTACTTC
few	TRBD1	TRBV28	TRBJ1-1	CASRETGPANTEAFF	TGTGCCAGCAGAGAGACAGGGCCGGCGAACACTGAAGCTTTCTTT
few	-	TRBV7-2	TRBJ1-5	CASSPGYSNQPQHF	TGTGCCAGCAGTCCAGGGTATAGCAATCAGCCCCAGCATTTT
few	-	TRBV5-4	TRBJ2-7	CASSLGPTDAYEQYF	TGTGCCAGCAGCCTTGGACCGACTGATGCCTACGAGCAGTACTTC
few	-	TRBV7-6	TRBJ2-5	CASSFAGRGLQETQYF	TGTGCCAGCAGCTTTGCCGGTAGGGGACTCCAAGAGACCCAGTACTTC
few	-	TRBV5-8	TRBJ2-5	CASSLVGGRQETQYF	TGTGCCAGCAGCTTGGTGGGGGGGCGCCAAGAGACCCAGTACTTC
few	-	TRBV19	TRBJ2-7	CASSIRGTQHYEQYF	TGTGCCAGTAGTATTCGCGGCACCCAGCACTACGAGCAGTACTTC
-	-	TRBV25-1	TRBJ1-4	CASSDGGVGEKLFF	TGTGCCAGCAGTGACGGGGGGGTTGGTGAAAAACTGTTTTTT
many	-	TRBV7-9	TRBJ2-7	CASSSTHEQYF	TGTGCCAGCAGCTCTACCCACGAGCAGTACTTC
few	TRBD2	TRBV7-2	TRBJ2-5	CASSFTAGEGTQYF	TGTGCCAGCAGCTTTACCGCCGGGGAGGGGACCCAGTACTTC
few	TRBD1	TRBV10-3	TRBJ1-1	CAISLGQGQGTEAFF	TGTGCCATCAGCCTCGGACAGGGTCAGGGCACTGAAGCTTTCTTT